This TCR beta chain was captured in a study of T cells expressing NK-cell markers. Following a re-call of the 5' RACE reads, TCRdb has one entry per CDR3 protein and lacks DNA. Its clone listing holds just under 150,000 distinct CDR3 sequences. From germline, CDR1 is SGHRS and CDR2 YFSETQ. There are 16 residues in the CDR3. Sequenced material: blood T cells: a sorted CD56 or NKG2C T cell subset, CD4+ or CD8+ T cells, or bulk PBMC T cells (not recorded which). V usage is TRBV5-1 and J usage is TRBJ2-1; TCRdb's D gene call, TRBD1, goes unchecked for lack of DNA. This TCR was sampled from a man between 18 and 35 years old in good health. CDR3 loop: CASSARQGQPYNEQFF.